This T cell receptor beta chain derives from a study of blood T cell repertoires in COVID-19. Turning to the study itself: Some COVID-19 samples were acute and others convalescent; all came from the United States, Italy and Spain. T cells, B-cell-depleted T cells, or PBMCs provided the cDNA or gDNA that served as material.

Germline CDR1 reads KGHSH; CDR2 reads LQKENI. V dropped 3 bases and J dropped 4; count of bases not matched to a gene: 3. The CDR3 has 14 amino acids. Those enrolled in Seattle joined during active infection and were followed longitudinally afterward. Authors' processing steps: Estimation of nucleated cell counts relied on the amplification of reference gene primers. TCRdb's table, derived via immunoSEQ multiplex PCR, lists solely in-frame clones and lacks some. The V and J calls and clone size come from that table; D and trimming were worked out from the DNA. The sample lists more than 300,000 clones; nearly 90% were seen once.

The sequence derives from a woman aged 40 to 50 with COVID-19, enrolled during active disease. The sequenced material came from peripheral blood. The chain carries TRBV18 and TRBJ2-7, with 10 bases that match TRBD2. The CDR3 protein is CASSPLGLAYEQYF. The CDR3 DNA sequence: TGTGCCAGCTCACCTCTGGGACTAGCGTACGAGCAGTACTTC.